This entry describes one T cell receptor beta chain. This sample was taken from a study of glioma-infiltrating T cells after dendritic cell vaccination. This CDR3 has 15 residues. V lost 5 bases to trimming and J lost 0 bases, with 11 bases between them. CDR1 and CDR2 from the germline V gene are MGHDK and SYGVNS. Sequenced by immunoSEQ multiplex PCR; TCRdb stores in-frame clones only, minus some. The table records tens of thousands of clones, over 75% of them present only once. The chain has TRBV25-1 and TRBJ2-1, with D uncertain. The sequenced sample was blood, obtained before dendritic cell vaccination. The receptor was derived from a human donor with glioblastoma. CDR3 amino acids: CASSPRVHSYNEQFF. CDR3 DNA: TGTGCCAGCAGTCCCCGAGTCCACTCCTACAATGAGCAGTTCTTC.